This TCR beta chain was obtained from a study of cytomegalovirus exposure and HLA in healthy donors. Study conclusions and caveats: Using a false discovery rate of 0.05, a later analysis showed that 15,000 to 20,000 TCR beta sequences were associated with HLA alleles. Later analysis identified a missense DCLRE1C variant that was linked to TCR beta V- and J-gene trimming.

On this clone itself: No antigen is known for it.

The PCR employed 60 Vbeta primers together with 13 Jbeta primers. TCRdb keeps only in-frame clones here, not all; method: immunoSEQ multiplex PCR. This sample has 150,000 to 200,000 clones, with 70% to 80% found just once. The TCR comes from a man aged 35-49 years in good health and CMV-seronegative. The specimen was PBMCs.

DNA for the CDR3: TGTGCCAGCAGCCTACAGGGGGCCACTGAAGCTTTCTTT. Translation: CASSLQGATEAFF. The V call is TRBV11-2, the J call TRBJ1-1, with 9 nucleotides matching TRBD1. The germline V gene has CDR1 SGHAT and CDR2 FQNNGV. V was pared by 5 bases and J by 4 bases, with 2 bases of the junction left unmatched. This CDR3 is 13 amino acids long.